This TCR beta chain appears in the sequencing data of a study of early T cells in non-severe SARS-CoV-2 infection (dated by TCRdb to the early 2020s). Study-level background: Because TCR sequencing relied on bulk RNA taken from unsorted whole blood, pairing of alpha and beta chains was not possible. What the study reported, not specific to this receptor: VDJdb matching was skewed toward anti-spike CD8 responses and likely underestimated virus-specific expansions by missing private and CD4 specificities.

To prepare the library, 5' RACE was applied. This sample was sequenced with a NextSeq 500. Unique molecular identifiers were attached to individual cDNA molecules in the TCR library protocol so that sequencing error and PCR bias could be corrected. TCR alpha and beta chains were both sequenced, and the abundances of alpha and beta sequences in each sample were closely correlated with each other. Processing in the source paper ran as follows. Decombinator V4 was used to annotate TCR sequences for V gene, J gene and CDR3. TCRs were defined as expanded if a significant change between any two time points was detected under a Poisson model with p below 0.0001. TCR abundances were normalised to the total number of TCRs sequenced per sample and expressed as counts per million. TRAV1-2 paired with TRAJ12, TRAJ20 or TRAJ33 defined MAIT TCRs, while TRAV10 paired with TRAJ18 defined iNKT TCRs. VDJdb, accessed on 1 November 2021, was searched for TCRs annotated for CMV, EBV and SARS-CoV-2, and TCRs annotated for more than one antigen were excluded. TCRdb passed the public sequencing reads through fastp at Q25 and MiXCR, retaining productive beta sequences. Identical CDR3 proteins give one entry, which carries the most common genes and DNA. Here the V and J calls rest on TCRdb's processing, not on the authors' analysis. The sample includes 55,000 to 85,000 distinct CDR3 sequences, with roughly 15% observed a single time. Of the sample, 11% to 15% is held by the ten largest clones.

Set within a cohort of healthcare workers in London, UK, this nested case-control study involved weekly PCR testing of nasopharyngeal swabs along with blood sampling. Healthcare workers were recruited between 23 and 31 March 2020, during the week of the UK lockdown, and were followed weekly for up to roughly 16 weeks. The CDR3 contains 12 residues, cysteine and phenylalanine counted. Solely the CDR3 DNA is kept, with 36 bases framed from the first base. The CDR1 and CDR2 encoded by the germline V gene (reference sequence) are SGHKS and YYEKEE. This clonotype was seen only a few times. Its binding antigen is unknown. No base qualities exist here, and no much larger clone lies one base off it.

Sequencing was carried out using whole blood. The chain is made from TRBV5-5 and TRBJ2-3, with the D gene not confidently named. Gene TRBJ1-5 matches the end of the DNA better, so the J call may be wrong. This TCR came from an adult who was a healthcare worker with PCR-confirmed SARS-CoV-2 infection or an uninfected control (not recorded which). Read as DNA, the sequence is TGTGCCAGCAGCTCTCGCACAGATACGCAGCATTTT. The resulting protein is CASSSRTDTQHF.